Sequencing of this T cell receptor (beta chain) was carried out in a study of blood T cells in healthy people across ages. Study overall: Researchers report that template switching captured about one barcoded beta molecule per two T cells.

Study conclusions and caveats: Per-million-T-cell TCR beta diversity fell roughly linearly with age.

Regarding this clonotype: Its antigen is unidentified.

Through a sample-barcoded 5' primer and a J-beta primer mix, a second PCR was run for roughly 6 to 12 cycles. TCRdb itself ran the 5' RACE reads through MiXCR, one entry per CDR3 protein. The sample consists of around 800,000 distinct CDR3 sequences, around 68% of them appearing once. The germline V gene encodes CDR1 MNHEY and CDR2 SMNVEV (reference sequence). The CDR3 is made up of 15 amino acids. V dropped 4 bases and J dropped 4 bases, with 14 bases sitting between them. Sequenced: blood. The origin of this receptor is a young man in good health. The rearrangement uses TRBV27 and TRBJ2-1; TRBD1 is a possible D gene (6 bases). DNA of the CDR3: TGTGCCAGCAGTTCACAGGGCACGGGTTACAATGAGCAGTTCTTC. This codes for CASSSQGTGYNEQFF.